This TCR beta chain appears in the sequencing data of a study of T cell responses to AZD1222 COVID-19 vaccine. For the study at large: Timing groups of about 4 and about 12 weeks for second doses were pooled.

Study conclusions and caveats: Among the donors, most were white British and more were female, and clonal diversity was possibly underestimated. Baseline seropositivity characterized only 5 or 6 AZD1222 recipients. In the spike-specific TCR repertoire, nearly half reportedly target unmutated variant regions.

Measured with immunoSEQ multiplex PCR; TCRdb has only the in-frame clones, and not every one. The repertoire holds 100,000 to 150,000 clones, 80% to 90% seen once, with around 5.6% in the top ten. With regard to this clone: Its antigen remains unidentified.

This sample comprised peripheral blood, obtained on day 0 of AZD1222 vaccination. This sequence originates from an adult in good health.

CDR3 DNA sequence: TGTGCCAGCAGTGTGGACCGATCGAGCTCCTACGAGCAGTACTTC. It codes for CASSVDRSSSYEQYF. V usage is TRBV2 and J usage is TRBJ2-7; no clear D gene. Germline V lookup: CDR1 SNHLY, CDR2 FYNNEI. The CDR3 runs to 15 residues. V was clipped by 4 bases and J by 0 bases, with 13 bases between them.